The 32 T cell receptor beta chains listed next were all sequenced from one sample in a study of OX40 agonist ivuxolimab in advanced cancers. TCRdb keeps only in-frame clones here, not all; method: immunoSEQ multiplex PCR. This sample has fewer than 70,000 clones, with roughly 85% found just once. Sequencing used CD4+ or CD8+ T cells sorted from blood, obtained in a trial of the OX40 agonist ivuxolimab. The receptors come from an adult with an advanced solid tumor such as melanoma, head and neck, liver or kidney cancer.

The chain has TRBV7-2 and TRBJ1-1; maybe TRBD1 (6 bases). The V gene's germline CDR1 is SGHTA and CDR2 FQGNSA. Trimming took off 1 base at V and 10 bases at J, with 16 bases between the two ends. This CDR3 is built from 14 residues. The CDR3 here is CASSLGGRGRGAFF. The CDR3 DNA reads TGTGCCAGCAGCTTAGGTGGCAGGGGTAGGGGAGCTTTCTTT.

This chain links TRBV7-2 with TRBJ1-1; 8 bases fit TRBD1. CDR3 length: 13 residues. Germline assignment: CDR1 SGHTA and CDR2 FQGNSA. With V trimmed by 5 bases and J by 11 bases, 10 bases remained unmatched. DNA of the CDR3: TGTGCCAGCAGCGAACCGGGACAGGTGAATGCTTTCTTT. Protein sequence: CASSEPGQVNAFF. Looking up the rest from reference TRBV7-2 and TRBJ1-1 gives the full variable domain: GAGVSQSPSNKVTEKGKDVELRCDPISGHTALYWYRQSLGQGLEFLIYFQGNSAPDKSGLPSDRFSAERTGGSVSTLTIQRTQQEDSAVYLCASSEPGQVNAFFGQGTRLTVV.

The chain links TRBV5-4 to TRBJ1-1; D gene unclear. CDR3 length equals 15 residues. The germline V and J ends were trimmed by 2 bases and 0 bases, with 11 bases remaining between them. The V gene's germline CDR1 is SGHNT and CDR2 YYREEE (reference sequence). CDR3 DNA: TGTGCCAGCAGCTTTGACCCGAGGATGAACACTGAAGCTTTCTTT. Translated: CASSFDPRMNTEAFF.

This chain links TRBV6-6 with TRBJ2-2; no clear D gene. This CDR3 is built from 16 residues. Looked up from germline, CDR1 is MNHNY and CDR2 is SVGAGI (reference sequence). Trimming shortened V by 5 bases and J by 0 bases, and 13 bases separated the two germline ends. CDR3 in amino acids: CASSTRAGPNTGELFF. In DNA, the CDR3 is TGTGCCAGCAGTACCCGGGCAGGCCCGAACACCGGGGAGCTGTTTTTT.

The rearrangement joins TRBV2 to TRBJ1-3, with a weak D call TRBD1 (5 bases). The V end was cut by 5 bases, the J end by 0 bases, with 8 bases between. CDR3 length: 14 amino acids. From germline, CDR1 is SNHLY and CDR2 FYNNEI. CDR3 in amino acids: CASSSGGSGNTIYF. CDR3 nucleotides: TGTGCCAGCAGTTCCGGGGGCTCTGGAAACACCATATATTTT. Supplemented by reference TRBV2 and TRBJ1-3, the full variable domain reads EPEVTQTPSHQVTQMGQEVILRCVPISNHLYFYWYRQILGQKVEFLVSFYNNEISEKSEIFDDQFSVERPDGSNFTLKIRSTKLEDSAMYFCASSSGGSGNTIYFGEGSWLTVV.

The V call is TRBV2, the J call TRBJ1-6, with 8 bases matching TRBD1. Germline V CDR1 and CDR2: SNHLY, FYNNEI. Trimming took 6 bases from V and 14 from J; bases not matched to a gene: 12. CDR3 size: 14 residues. Here the CDR3 reads CASRPSGQEGTLHF. DNA for the CDR3: TGTGCCAGCAGGCCCTCGGGACAGGAGGGGACCCTCCACTTT.

The chain has TRBV6-6 and TRBJ1-3; TRBD1 is a possible D gene (6 bases). Trimming removed 9 bases at V and 0 bases at J, with 15 bases between. The CDR3 runs 15 residues. Germline lookup yields CDR1 MNHNY and CDR2 SVGAGI (reference sequence). The CDR3 nucleotides read TGTGCCAGTCACAGGGTCGACCGCTCTGGAAACACCATATATTTT. This encodes CASHRVDRSGNTIYF.

As concerns this clone: An end of the junction does not agree with germline; a read error may underlie this. The chain links TRBV7-7 to TRBJ2-5; D not certain. Germline V gene sequence: CDR1 SSHAT, CDR2 FNYEAQ (reference sequence). This CDR3 has 14 residues. CDR3 DNA: TGTGCTAGCACCCCAAGGCTTGGGTCGGAGACCCAGTACTTC. It encodes CASTPRLGSETQYF. The full variable domain, completed using reference TRBV7-7 and TRBJ2-5, is GAGVSQSPRYKVTKRGQDVTLRCDPISSHATLYWYQQALGQGPEFLTYFNYEAQPDKSGLPSDRFSAERPEGSISTLTIQRTEQRDSAMYRCASTPRLGSETQYFGPGTRLLVL.

This chain links TRBV18 with TRBJ2-7; D is undetermined. Germline lookup yields CDR1 KGHSH and CDR2 LQKENI. With 4 bases removed from V and 0 bases from J, the gap between germline ends came to 7 bases. The length of the CDR3 is 13 residues. Here the CDR3 reads CASSRLSSYEQYF. The CDR3 coding sequence is TGTGCCAGCTCACGCTTGAGCTCCTACGAGCAGTACTTC. Using reference TRBV18 and TRBJ2-7 for the parts outside the CDR3, the full variable domain is NAGVMQNPRHLVRRRGQEARLRCSPMKGHSHVYWYRQLPEEGLKFMVYLQKENIIDESGMPKERFSAEFPKEGPSILRIQQVVRGDSAAYFCASSRLSSYEQYFGPGTRLTVT.

The rearrangement joins TRBV19 to TRBJ2-2; 8 nucleotides agree with TRBD1. The CDR3 extends over 16 amino acids. Per germline, CDR1 LNHDA and CDR2 SQIVND (reference sequence). V lost 3 bases and J lost 4; bases outside the gene matches: 7. The CDR3 sequence is CASSMQGAPGTGELFF. CDR3 coding DNA: TGTGCCAGTAGTATGCAGGGGGCGCCGGGCACCGGGGAGCTGTTTTTT.

The V gene is TRBV4-3, the J gene TRBJ1-2, with D perhaps TRBD1 (5 bases). Trimming shortened V by 1 base and J by 2 bases, and 20 bases separated the two germline ends. Germline V gene lookup returns CDR1 LGHNA and CDR2 YSLEER. There are 18 residues in the CDR3. CDR3 DNA: TGCGCCAGCAGCCAAGTTTTGACGGTGTTGTCAGGGAACTATGGCTACACCTTC. Its protein product is CASSQVLTVLSGNYGYTF.

The V and J genes are TRBV5-1 and TRBJ1-6; D may be TRBD1 (6 bases). CDR1 is SGHRS, CDR2 YFSETQ, per germline. Trimming pared 0 bases from V and 13 bases from J, leaving 17 bases between. CDR3 length: 15 residues. CDR3 protein: CASSLEGDGTFPLHF. The CDR3 region has the DNA TGCGCCAGCAGCTTGGAGGGGGACGGAACGTTTCCCCTCCACTTT.

This clone was counted a single time. The chain uses TRBV7-2 and TRBJ1-2; D remains unclear. V lost 1 base, J lost 6 bases, and 12 bases lay in between. There are 14 residues in the CDR3. Germline V gene data show CDR1 as SGHTA and CDR2 as FQGNSA. The CDR3 is CASSLGEEADGYTF. DNA for the CDR3: TGTGCCAGCAGCTTAGGGGAGGAGGCGGATGGCTACACCTTC.

J is TRBJ2-1 and V is TRBV6-1; the match to TRBD1 covers 9 bases. Trimming took 2 bases from V and 7 from J; bases not matched to a gene: 6. The CDR3 totals 15 residues. The germline V gene has CDR1 MNHNS and CDR2 SASEGT. The CDR3 DNA is TGTGCCAGCAGTGAAAGGGACAGGGATTTGAATGAGCAGTTCTTC. It translates to CASSERDRDLNEQFF.

The chain uses TRBV28 and TRBJ2-1; TRBD2 matches 8 bases. J lost 7 bases, V lost 7 bases, and 9 bases had no gene match. This CDR3 spans 14 amino acids. Germline assignment: CDR1 MDHEN and CDR2 SYDVKM. Here the CDR3 reads CASIPGGLGNEQFF. The CDR3 region has the DNA TGTGCCAGCATACCGGGGGGGCTGGGAAATGAGCAGTTCTTC.

This clone was seen only once. The genes are TRBV5-6 and TRBJ2-3; D may be TRBD2 (5 bases). V dropped 2 bases and J dropped 3 bases, with 13 bases sitting between them. CDR1 is SGHDT, CDR2 YYEEEE, per germline. The CDR3 is 15 residues long. DNA for the CDR3: TGTGCCAGCAGCTTCGAGGGTTTTTCGACAGATACGCAGTATTTT. Translating it yields CASSFEGFSTDTQYF.

The rearrangement uses TRBV28 and TRBJ1-3; D is undetermined. Germline CDR1 is MDHEN and CDR2 is SYDVKM. With 2 bases removed from V and 1 base from J, the gap between germline ends came to 9 bases. The CDR3 has 15 residues. The CDR3 reads CASSLVQESGNTIYF. DNA for the CDR3: TGTGCCAGCAGTTTAGTCCAGGAATCTGGAAACACCATATATTTT.

The chain uses TRBV7-3 and TRBJ2-1; TRBD2 matches 7 bases. The V and J ends lost 3 bases and 5 bases, in that order; junction bases with no gene match: 4. Per germline, CDR1 SGHTA and CDR2 FQGTGA. The CDR3 runs to 14 residues. The CDR3 sequence: CASSLGGGNNEQFF. The CDR3 DNA sequence: TGTGCCAGCAGCTTGGGCGGGGGAAACAATGAGCAGTTCTTC.

The chain links TRBV7-6 to TRBJ1-1; TRBD1 matches 8 bases. Per the germline V gene, CDR1 is SGHVS and CDR2 is FNYEAQ. CDR3 length equals 15 residues. V shed 5 bases, J shed 4 bases, and the junction held 9 bases outside the gene matches. The CDR3, as DNA: TGTGCCAGCAGCCCATACCAGGGGGCCGGCACTGAAGCTTTCTTT. Its protein product is CASSPYQGAGTEAFF.

V gene TRBV9 combines with J gene TRBJ2-1; 9 positions agree with TRBD1. The CDR3 consists of 16 residues. The V segment lost 7 bases and the J segment 6 bases; nucleotides outside the gene matches: 14. Germline CDR1 SGDLS, CDR2 YYNGEE. CDR3: CASGTGTHGYGNEQFF. The CDR3 bases are TGTGCCAGCGGGACAGGGACCCATGGCTATGGCAATGAGCAGTTCTTC.

In its sample, this clone was seen once. The chain uses TRBV15 and TRBJ2-1, with D tentatively TRBD1 (6 bases). Germline V gene sequence: CDR1 LNHNV, CDR2 YYDKDF (reference sequence). This CDR3 comprises 14 residues. Trimming removed 0 bases from V and 12 bases from J, with 15 bases in between. The CDR3 spells CATSRDWGEQGQFF. CDR3 nucleotides: TGTGCCACCAGCAGAGATTGGGGCGAACAGGGGCAGTTCTTC.

This chain connects TRBV29-1 to TRBJ2-1, with D unclear. The V end lost 7 bases, the J end lost 2 bases, and 3 bases lay between the germline ends. The CDR3 contains 10 residues. Germline CDR1 and CDR2: SQVTM and ANQGSEA. For the CDR3, the DNA is TGCAGCGCAGCCTACAATGAGCAGTTCTTC. It encodes CSAAYNEQFF.

The V gene is TRBV7-3, the J gene TRBJ2-1; 7 nucleotides agree with TRBD1. The V segment lost 1 base and the J segment 6 bases; nucleotides outside the gene matches: 9. The CDR3 totals 16 residues. Germline loops: CDR1 SGHTA, CDR2 FQGTGA. CDR3 nucleotide sequence: TGTGCCAGCAGCTTAATGGCAGGGGGTATCGGCAATGAGCAGTTCTTC. This sequence encodes CASSLMAGGIGNEQFF.

This clone came up once. This rearrangement joins TRBV30 to TRBJ2-3; unclear D gene. V lost 2 bases and J lost 7, with 13 bases in between. The germline V gene encodes CDR1 GTSNPN and CDR2 SVGIG (reference sequence). This CDR3 has 13 amino acids. CDR3 in DNA: TGTGCCTGGAGTCTCACTCCGACCTATACGCAGTATTTT. It yields the protein CAWSLTPTYTQYF.

The chain uses TRBV19 and TRBJ2-7, with TRBD1 matching over 9 bases. Unmatched junction bases numbered 8, after V lost 5 bases and J lost 6 bases. This CDR3 region has 14 residues. Germline assignment: CDR1 LNHDA and CDR2 SQIVND (reference sequence). CDR3: CASSDPGQGVEQYF. The CDR3 coding sequence is TGTGCCAGTAGTGACCCGGGACAGGGCGTCGAGCAGTACTTC.

The CDR3 loop is CASSLGTAYNEQFF. In DNA form, the CDR3 reads TGTGCCAGCAGCTTAGGGACAGCATACAATGAGCAGTTCTTC. The rearrangement links TRBV7-2 to TRBJ2-1; D perhaps matches TRBD1 (6 bases). CDR3 size: 14 residues. Trimming took 1 base from V and 4 from J, leaving 8 bases between them. Germline CDR1 reads SGHTA; CDR2 reads FQGNSA.

The rearrangement joins TRBV6-5 to TRBJ1-3, with D perhaps matching TRBD1 (6 bases). Germline V gene lookup returns CDR1 MNHEY and CDR2 SVGAGI. V lost 6 bases to trimming and J lost 4 bases, with 16 bases between them. The CDR3 consists of 15 residues. The CDR3 region has the DNA TGTGCCAGCAGAACACAGGGAATGTTAGGAAACACCATATATTTT. This translates into CASRTQGMLGNTIYF.

V and J are TRBV28 and TRBJ2-3, with 10 nucleotides matching TRBD2. The V gene's germline CDR1 is MDHEN and CDR2 SYDVKM. The CDR3 is 14 amino acids. The CDR3 here is CAEAAGGSTDTQYF. CDR3 DNA: TGTGCTGAAGCAGCGGGGGGGAGCACAGATACGCAGTATTTT.

V is TRBV10-3 and J is TRBJ2-7; D possibly corresponds to TRBD1 (5 bases). Per the germline V gene, CDR1 is ENHRY and CDR2 is SYGVKD. The ends were cut back, 3 bases at V and 3 bases at J, with 9 bases in the middle. There are 13 residues in the CDR3. The CDR3 DNA reads TGTGCCATCAGTGACAGGGTTATCTACGAGCAGTACTTC. Residues: CAISDRVIYEQYF.

The gene calls are TRBV19 and TRBJ1-2, with D uncertain. Germline CDR1 LNHDA, CDR2 SQIVND (reference sequence). Between the trimmed V and J ends, which lost 7 bases and 1 base, there was a span of 16 bases. CDR3 length equals 15 residues. The DNA of the CDR3 is TGTGCCAGTACGCGGGCGGGCTCCTTTAACTATGGCTACACCTTC. It translates to CASTRAGSFNYGYTF. The whole variable domain, remainder taken from reference TRBV19 and TRBJ1-2, is DGGITQSPKYLFRKEGQNVTLSCEQNLNHDAMYWYRQDPGQGLRLIYYSQIVNDFQKGDIAEGYSVSREKKESFPLTVTSAQKNPTAFYLCASTRAGSFNYGYTFGSGTRLTVV.

The gene calls are TRBV29-1 and TRBJ2-7; D tentatively fits TRBD1 or TRBD2 (7 bases each). Trimming left V 4 bases short and J 3 bases short, with 16 bases between. The CDR3 length is 14 residues. Germline V lookup: CDR1 SQVTM, CDR2 ANQGSEA. Here the CDR3 DNA reads TGCAGCGTTGGGGGGAGGGGGCCAGTCTACGAGCAGTACTTC. Amino acid sequence: CSVGGRGPVYEQYF.

The rearrangement joins TRBV21-1 to TRBJ2-5; the D call of TRBD2 is as the table states it, not checked on the DNA. TRBV21-1 is a known pseudogene. CDR3 length equals 15 residues. The CDR3 spells CASSKEGGVAETQYF. The CDR3 DNA follows: TGTGCCAGCAGCAAAGAGGGGGGGGTCGCAGAGACCCAGTACTTC.